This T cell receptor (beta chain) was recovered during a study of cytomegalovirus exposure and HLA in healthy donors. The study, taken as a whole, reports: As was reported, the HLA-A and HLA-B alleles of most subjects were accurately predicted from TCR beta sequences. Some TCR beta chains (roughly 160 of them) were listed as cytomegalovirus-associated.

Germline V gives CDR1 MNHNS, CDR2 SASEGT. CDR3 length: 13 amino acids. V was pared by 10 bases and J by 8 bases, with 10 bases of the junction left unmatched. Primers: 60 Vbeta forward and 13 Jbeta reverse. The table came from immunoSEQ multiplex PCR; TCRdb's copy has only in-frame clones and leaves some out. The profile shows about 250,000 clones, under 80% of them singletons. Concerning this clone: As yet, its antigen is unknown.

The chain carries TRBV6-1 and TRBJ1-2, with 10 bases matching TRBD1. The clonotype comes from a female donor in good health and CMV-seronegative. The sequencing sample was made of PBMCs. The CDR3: CATKGTGEEGYTF. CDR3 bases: TGTGCCACCAAGGGGACAGGGGAAGAGGGCTACACCTTC.